These 22 T cell receptor beta chains came from one sample sequenced in a study of T cells in Graves' hyperthyroidism and ophthalmopathy. Authors of the study amplified TCR beta CDR3 regions from RNA transcripts. TCR CDR3 underwent first-round RT-PCR with the HTBI primer set. TCRdb called the multiplex PCR reads again in MiXCR, with one record for every CDR3 protein. The sample has fewer than 750,000 distinct CDR3 sequences; roughly 50% are singletons. Sequenced input: peripheral blood or thyroid tissue (not recorded which). The receptor source for this set is a woman aged 18-29 years with Graves' hyperthyroidism.

This clonotype was recorded many times. The chain is built from TRBV27 and TRBJ2-7; TRBD1 aligns across 7 bases. Trimming took 5 bases from V and 5 from J; bases not matched to a gene: 12. CDR3 length: 15 residues. Germline V gene lookup returns CDR1 MNHEY and CDR2 SMNVEV (reference sequence). Here the CDR3 reads CASSRLDRAFDEQYF. The CDR3 nucleotides read TGTGCCAGCAGTCGCCTAGACAGGGCGTTCGACGAGCAGTACTTC.

The chain combines TRBV5-1 with TRBJ2-7; D gene ambiguous. This CDR3 contains 14 residues. Trimming took off 3 bases at V and 2 bases at J, with 12 bases between the two ends. The germline gives CDR1 SGHRS, CDR2 YFSETQ. The CDR3 nucleotides are TGCGCCAGCAGCTCCACTGGGTCTACCTACGAGCAGTACTTC. This encodes CASSSTGSTYEQYF.

Concerning this clonotype: At one end, the junction sequence differs from germline, possibly due to a read error. The DNA of the CDR3 is TGTGCCAGTGGTATAAACAGGGATAACAATCAGCCCCAGCATTTT. Amino acids: CASGINRDNNQPQHF. The rearrangement joins TRBV19 to TRBJ1-5, with D possibly being TRBD1 (6 bases). This CDR3 comprises 15 residues. CDR1 LNHDA and CDR2 SQIVND come from the germline V gene (reference sequence). The entire variable domain, with the rest obtained from reference TRBV19 and TRBJ1-5, is as follows: DGGITQSPKYLFRKEGQNVTLSCEQNLNHDAMYWYRQDPGQGLRLIYYSQIVNDFQKGDIAEGYSVSREKKESFPLTVTSAQKNPTAFYLCASGINRDNNQPQHFGDGTRLSIL.

The chain joins TRBV12-3 or TRBV12-4 to TRBJ1-2; D is ambiguous. Trimming cost V 8 bases and J 8 bases, with 6 bases left between them. The length of the CDR3 is 9 residues. The CDR3 DNA reads as TGTGCCAGCCGTAGCGGCTACACCTTC. Residues: CASRSGYTF.

The chain carries TRBV10-3 and TRBJ2-7, with no clear D. V was shortened by 2 bases and J by 5 bases, with 10 bases between the two germline ends. CDR1 is ENHRY, CDR2 SYGVKD, per germline. There are 13 residues in the CDR3. CDR3 amino acids: CAISEIGNHEQYF. CDR3 DNA sequence: TGTGCCATCAGTGAGATAGGGAACCACGAGCAGTACTTC.

This clonotype was observed a few times. The chain recombines TRBV12-3 or TRBV12-4 with TRBJ1-6; no clear D. Trimming pared 7 bases from V and 0 bases from J, leaving 13 bases between. This CDR3 region has 16 residues. The CDR3 spells CASTSQLLSYNSPLHF. The DNA of the CDR3 is TGTGCCAGCACCTCCCAGCTACTCTCCTATAATTCACCCCTCCACTTT.

The rearrangement joins TRBV6-1 to TRBJ2-5, with D possibly TRBD1 on 6 matching bases. The germline gives CDR1 MNHNS, CDR2 SASEGT. V was clipped by 6 bases and J by 9 bases, with 20 bases between them. This CDR3 contains 14 residues. The CDR3 region has the DNA TGTGCCAGCAGCCAACAGGGTAGCAATCAGCCCCAGTACTTC. Protein: CASSQQGSNQPQYF.

The J gene is TRBJ1-3, the V gene TRBV7-2; 7 positions match TRBD1. V gave up 5 bases and J gave up 5 bases; unmatched junction bases: 6. This CDR3 is built from 14 residues. The germline CDR1 and CDR2 sequences are SGHTA and FQGNSA. DNA of the CDR3: TGTGCCAGCAGCCCGACAGGGTTACGAAACACCATATATTTT. Protein sequence: CASSPTGLRNTIYF.

The rearrangement links TRBV29-1 to TRBJ2-5; D is perhaps TRBD1 or TRBD2 (6 bases each). Looked up from germline, CDR1 is SQVTM and CDR2 is ANQGSEA. The CDR3 length is 13 residues. CDR3 DNA: TGCAGACCGGCCGGGGGCGGCCAAGAGACCCAGTACTTC. This sequence encodes CRPAGGGQETQYF.

The chain joins TRBV7-3 to TRBJ2-7; TRBD2 matches 7 bases. This CDR3 region has 14 residues. From germline, CDR1 is SGHTA and CDR2 FQGTGA. V lost 7 bases and J lost 3; bases outside the gene matches: 9. CDR3 in amino acids: CASTLGPSGYEQYF. In nucleotides, the CDR3 is TGTGCCAGCACCCTGGGCCCTAGCGGCTACGAGCAGTACTTC.

This clonotype was counted ten times or more. V is TRBV20-1 and J is TRBJ1-4, with TRBD1 matching over 9 bases. The CDR3 contains 13 residues. V lost 2 bases, J lost 8 bases, and 3 bases stayed unmatched. Germline V gene data show CDR1 as DFQATT and CDR2 as SNEGSKA (reference sequence). The DNA for the CDR3 is TGCAGTGCTAGAACAGGGGGCTCGGAAAAACTGTTTTTT. This gives the protein CSARTGGSEKLFF.

This clonotype was found many times. The chain uses TRBV11-2 and TRBJ2-7, with TRBD2 matching 11 bases. Germline loops: CDR1 SGHAT, CDR2 FQNNGV. The junction had 8 bases not matched to a gene; V was cut back by 5 bases and J by 5 bases. There are 15 residues in the CDR3. The CDR3 DNA is TGTGCCAGCAGCCTATCCTTTAGCGGGAGGGACGAGCAGTACTTC. Translating it yields CASSLSFSGRDEQYF.

The V call is TRBV11-3, the J call TRBJ1-1; possible D gene TRBD1, 5 bases. The germline V gene encodes CDR1 SGHNT and CDR2 YENEEA. The V gene lost 5 bases and the J gene lost 7 bases, with 14 bases spanning the gap. The CDR3 contains 13 residues. The CDR3 nucleotides read TGTGCCAGCAGCCCCGGGGGTGTAATTGAAGCTTTCTTT. Protein: CASSPGGVIEAFF.

This clonotype was recorded at least ten times. The chain combines TRBV19 with TRBJ2-7; 9 bases are shared with TRBD1. J lost 5 bases, V lost 4 bases, and 9 bases had no gene match. This CDR3 region has 15 residues. Germline V lookup: CDR1 LNHDA, CDR2 SQIVND (reference sequence). The CDR3 protein is CASSNLPGQGHEQYF. DNA of the CDR3: TGTGCCAGTAGTAACCTCCCGGGACAGGGCCACGAGCAGTACTTC.

V gene TRBV15 combines with J gene TRBJ2-7, with 8 bases aligning to TRBD1. The V segment lost 3 bases and the J segment 4 bases; nucleotides outside the gene matches: 8. Germline CDR1 and CDR2: LNHNV and YYDKDF (reference sequence). The CDR3 extends over 15 amino acids. CDR3 nucleotide sequence: TGTGCCACCAGCAGTTTTGGACAGGGCTCGTACGAGCAGTACTTC. Residues: CATSSFGQGSYEQYF.

There are many counts of this clonotype. The chain combines TRBV6-1 with TRBJ2-5; maybe TRBD2 (6 bases). The CDR3 sequence is 14 residues long. V gave up 6 bases and J gave up 2 bases, with 13 bases separating them. Germline V gene lookup returns CDR1 MNHNS and CDR2 SASEGT. CDR3 loop: CASRDLGLQETQYF. The CDR3 nucleotides are TGTGCCAGCAGGGACCTGGGACTGCAAGAGACCCAGTACTTC.

The gene calls are TRBV24-1 and TRBJ1-5; a weak D match, TRBD1 (5 bases). This CDR3 is 15 amino acids long. Germline lookup yields CDR1 KGHDR and CDR2 SFDVKD. Deletions cut 8 bases from V and 3 bases from J, with 16 bases between. Written as DNA, the CDR3 is TGTGCCACCATGTTGACTGGGGCCGCCAATCAGCCCCAGCATTTT. This gives the protein CATMLTGAANQPQHF.

This clonotype was observed many times. The V and J genes are TRBV7-2 and TRBJ1-5; tentatively, D is TRBD1 (5 bases). Germline loops: CDR1 SGHTA, CDR2 FQGNSA. V was pared by 3 bases and J by 6 bases, with 9 bases between. This CDR3 is built from 13 residues. The CDR3 nucleotides read TGTGCCAGCAGCTTCTGGGGGGGTCAGCCCCAGCATTTT. Translated: CASSFWGGQPQHF.

This clonotype was recorded at least ten times. The chain joins TRBV5-8 to TRBJ1-4; D ambiguous. Germline V gene sequence: CDR1 SGHTS, CDR2 YDEGEE. V dropped 3 bases and J dropped 3 bases, with 15 bases sitting between them. This CDR3 contains 16 residues. The CDR3 protein is CASSWGGNGANEKLFF. The CDR3 DNA sequence: TGTGCCAGCAGCTGGGGAGGGAACGGCGCTAATGAAAAACTGTTTTTT.

This clonotype appeared many times. This rearrangement joins TRBV6-6 to TRBJ1-1; D possibly corresponds to TRBD1 (5 bases). This CDR3 contains 13 residues. Germline V gene data show CDR1 as MNHNY and CDR2 as SVGAGI (reference sequence). Trimming pared 5 bases from V and 4 bases from J, leaving 11 bases between. The CDR3 nucleotides are TGTGCCAGCAGTACAGGTTGGGGCACTGAAGCTTTCTTT. Translated, it gives CASSTGWGTEAFF.

This clonotype was found many times. The rearrangement joins TRBV10-3 to TRBJ2-1; TRBD2 matches at 11 bases. The length of the CDR3 is 14 residues. The germline V gene has CDR1 ENHRY and CDR2 SYGVKD. Trimming took 2 bases from V and 6 from J; bases not matched to a gene: 0. The CDR3 region is CAISEGLAGNEQFF. The CDR3 bases are TGTGCCATCAGTGAGGGACTAGCGGGCAATGAGCAGTTCTTC.

At least ten counts were recorded for this clonotype. In DNA form, the CDR3 reads TGTGCCACCAGTGACGACCCCGGCACAACGAACACCGGGGAGCTGTTTTTT. This encodes CATSDDPGTTNTGELFF. This chain uses TRBV24-1 with TRBJ2-2; D not resolved. V shed 4 bases and J shed 0 bases, with 14 bases lying between them. Germline assignment: CDR1 KGHDR and CDR2 SFDVKD. CDR3 size: 17 residues.